The next 4 T cell receptor beta chains were all read from a single sample in a study of T cell responses to AZD1222 COVID-19 vaccine. This table comes from immunoSEQ multiplex PCR, and its TCRdb copy is limited to in-frame clones, with some not included. The sample carries 75,000 to 90,000 clones, 60% to 80% recorded once. Source: peripheral blood, taken on day 0 of AZD1222 vaccination. All receptors come from an adult in good health.

The gene calls are TRBV7-2 and TRBJ2-3; no reliable D call. Germline V lookup: CDR1 SGHTA, CDR2 FQGNSA. Trimming stripped 3 bases from V and 0 bases from J, with 13 bases between. The CDR3 contains 16 residues. CDR3 nucleotide sequence: TGTGCCAGCAGCTTGGGCAAGCGTACTAGCACAGATACGCAGTATTTT. This encodes CASSLGKRTSTDTQYF. The variable domain in full, with the rest retrieved from reference TRBV7-2 and TRBJ2-3, is GAGVSQSPSNKVTEKGKDVELRCDPISGHTALYWYRQSLGQGLEFLIYFQGNSAPDKSGLPSDRFSAERTGGSVSTLTIQRTQQEDSAVYLCASSLGKRTSTDTQYFGPGTRLTVL.

This chain uses TRBV7-2 with TRBJ2-2, with 12 bases aligning to TRBD2. V lost 0 bases, J lost 5 bases, and 4 bases stayed unmatched. There are 17 residues in the CDR3. Looked up from germline, CDR1 is SGHTA and CDR2 is FQGNSA. CDR3: CASSLALAGGWTGELFF. The CDR3 nucleotides read TGTGCCAGCAGCTTAGCACTAGCGGGAGGTTGGACCGGGGAGCTGTTTTTT.

V and J are TRBV24-1 and TRBJ2-1; 8 bases agree with TRBD2. The V and J ends lost 3 bases and 5 bases, in that order; junction bases with no gene match: 14. The germline V gene encodes CDR1 KGHDR and CDR2 SFDVKD. This CDR3 spans 18 amino acids. The CDR3 spells CATSDPGTRGSVNNEQFF. The CDR3 region has the DNA TGTGCCACCAGTGATCCCGGGACTAGAGGTTCCGTTAACAATGAGCAGTTCTTC.

V usage is TRBV5-6 and J usage is TRBJ2-5; perhaps TRBD1 as D (5 bases). The CDR3 is 13 residues long. Germline V CDR1 and CDR2: SGHDT, YYEEEE. Trimming shortened V by 0 bases and J by 4 bases, and 7 bases separated the two germline ends. CDR3 region: CASSLEGIETQYF. For the CDR3, the DNA is TGTGCCAGCAGCTTGGAGGGGATAGAGACCCAGTACTTC.